This T cell receptor (beta chain) was identified in a study of T cell responses to AZD1222 COVID-19 vaccine. Study conclusions and caveats: The number of AZD1222 recipients seropositive at baseline was only 5 to 7. White British people made up most donors, females outnumbered males, and clonal diversity was possibly underestimated.

The assay was immunoSEQ multiplex PCR, and TCRdb's table has in-frame clones only and misses some. The repertoire holds 250,000 to 300,000 clones, with roughly 93% as singletons. About this clone: Its target is not known.

CDR1 is LNHNV and CDR2 is YYDKDF in the germline V gene (reference sequence). The CDR3 loop spans 16 amino acids. Trimming took 1 base from V and 2 from J, leaving 9 bases between them. The V call is TRBV15, the J call TRBJ2-6; a possible D gene is TRBD2 (5 bases). The material was peripheral blood, obtained 28 days after the second AZD1222 dose. This sequence was found in an adult who received the AZD1222 COVID-19 vaccine. CDR3 amino acids: CATSRVYGTGANVLTF. The DNA of the CDR3 is TGTGCCACCAGCAGAGTGTACGGGACTGGGGCCAACGTCCTGACTTTC.